The 6 T cell receptor beta chains presented below share a single source sample, sequenced in a study of T cells in Graves' hyperthyroidism and ophthalmopathy. Amplification targeted TCR beta CDR3 regions from RNA transcripts. First-round RT-PCR targeting the TCR CDR3 was performed with the HTBI primer set. TCRdb reanalysed the multiplex PCR reads using MiXCR and keeps one entry per CDR3 protein. The sample yields 500,000 or so distinct CDR3 sequences, roughly 15% seen once. Sample: blood. The receptors stem from a woman aged 18-29 years with Graves' ophthalmopathy.

This clonotype was recorded at least ten times. This rearrangement joins TRBV7-8 to TRBJ2-7; TRBD2 is a possible D gene (6 bases). Germline-derived CDR1 and CDR2 are SGHVS and FQNEAQ. The CDR3 loop spans 15 amino acids. The V gene lost 5 bases and the J gene lost 2 bases, with 16 bases spanning the gap. CDR3 nucleotide sequence: TGTGCCAGCAGCCAATCGACGGAGGGCACCTACGAGCAGTACTTC. Amino acids: CASSQSTEGTYEQYF.

The gene calls are TRBV6-2 or TRBV6-3 and TRBJ1-5; possible D gene TRBD1, 6 bases. V lost 2 bases and J lost 2, with 10 bases in between. This CDR3 region has 15 residues. Per the germline V gene, CDR1 is MNHEY and CDR2 is SVGEGT. The CDR3 DNA reads TGTGCCAGCAGTTACACCGGACAGCGCAATCAGCCCCAGCATTTT. It codes for CASSYTGQRNQPQHF.

V usage is TRBV5-5 and J usage is TRBJ2-5; 9 nucleotides align to TRBD1. V was clipped by 4 bases and J by 0 bases; unmatched bases: 7. The CDR3 loop spans 16 amino acids. Germline CDR1 reads SGHKS; CDR2 reads YYEKEE (reference sequence). The DNA for the CDR3 is TGTGCCAGCAGCCCCGACAGGGGGGGGGACCAAGAGACCCAGTACTTC. It codes for CASSPDRGGDQETQYF.

This clonotype was recorded many times. The chain joins TRBV7-9 to TRBJ1-4; 7 nucleotides match TRBD1. CDR1 and CDR2 (germline): SEHNR, FQNEAQ (reference sequence). The CDR3 is 17 amino acids. Unmatched junction bases numbered 9, after V lost 3 bases and J lost 2 bases. Here the CDR3 DNA reads TGTGCCAGCAGCTTGCCCGGGACAGTAATTACTAATGAAAAACTGTTTTTT. Translating gives CASSLPGTVITNEKLFF. Supplemented by reference TRBV7-9 and TRBJ1-4, the full variable domain reads DTGVSQNPRHKITKRGQNVTFRCDPISEHNRLYWYRQTLGQGPEFLTYFQNEAQLEKSRLLSDRFSAERPKGSFSTLEIQRTEQGDSAMYLCASSLPGTVITNEKLFFGSGTQLSVL.

This clonotype was detected many times. The genes are TRBV24-1 and TRBJ2-1, with 15 bases lining up with TRBD2. Germline values: CDR1 KGHDR, CDR2 SFDVKD. The CDR3 contains 20 residues. V lost 2 bases, J lost 0 bases, and 7 bases stayed unmatched. The CDR3: CATSDSGLAGGGTSYNEQFF. For the CDR3, the DNA is TGTGCCACCAGTGATTCCGGACTAGCGGGGGGGGGAACCTCCTACAATGAGCAGTTCTTC.

V is TRBV20-1 and J is TRBJ2-1; D remains unclear. Germline CDR1 DFQATT, CDR2 SNEGSKA (reference sequence). The V end was cut by 0 bases, the J end by 6 bases, with 3 bases between. CDR3 length equals 11 residues. In nucleotides, the CDR3 is TGCAGTGCTAGAGATCTCAATGAGCAGTTCTTC. Translated, it gives CSARDLNEQFF.